This T cell receptor beta chain comes out of a study of identical twins. V shed 4 bases and J shed 8 bases, with 14 bases lying between them. This CDR3 contains 13 residues. Germline V CDR1 and CDR2: LGHDT, YNNKEL (reference sequence). One entry per CDR3 protein, called by TCRdb with MiXCR from the 5' RACE reads. The profile shows 700,000 to 950,000 distinct CDR3 sequences, more than 9% of them singletons. A few counts support this clonotype. This sample also belongs to another study, concerning yellow fever vaccine responses in identical twins.

The TCR originated in a woman aged 18-30 years in good health. The V gene is TRBV3-1, the J gene TRBJ1-2; possibly TRBD1 for D (5 bases). The sample consisted of PBMCs. The CDR3 nucleotides are TGTGCCAGCAGCCCGGAGGGACCGAGCGGCTACACCTTC. The encoded protein is CASSPEGPSGYTF.